Listed here are 27 T cell receptor beta chains from one sample, sequenced in a study of beta chain features in type 1 diabetes. Broader study findings: Across all four CD4+ subsets, people with type 1 diabetes showed modestly shorter TCRB CDR3s.

TCRB transcripts that were expressed got sequenced, as all of the isolated RNA had been reverse transcribed. TCRdb keeps only in-frame clones here, not all; method: immunoSEQ multiplex PCR. The table has over 600,000 clones, roughly 12% seen once. These receptors' antigens are unknown. The sample taken for sequencing was naive CD4+ T cells from blood. These receptors all come from a young man with type 1 diabetes.

This clone was observed a handful of times. The chain combines TRBV13 with TRBJ2-3; 9 nucleotides match TRBD2. Germline CDR1 is PRHDT and CDR2 is FYEKMQ (reference sequence). The length of the CDR3 is 16 residues. The ends lost 5 bases at V and 0 bases at J; junction bases unmatched: 6. CDR3 in DNA: TGTGCCAGCAGCCAAAGAGCGGGGGGTAGCACAGATACGCAGTATTTT. Translation: CASSQRAGGSTDTQYF.

This clone has a handful of counts. This chain uses TRBV7-9 with TRBJ2-2; D uncertain. This CDR3 is built from 12 residues. The germline gives CDR1 SEHNR, CDR2 FQNEAQ (reference sequence). V dropped 4 bases and J dropped 6 bases, with 6 bases sitting between them. In nucleotides, the CDR3 is TGTGCCAGCAGCTCGGCGGCCGGGGAGCTGTTTTTT. Translation: CASSSAAGELFF.

V gene TRBV28 combines with J gene TRBJ2-5; weak D call: TRBD2 (6 bases). CDR3 size: 12 residues. The V and J ends lost 6 bases and 5 bases respectively, with 10 bases between them. Germline V gives CDR1 MDHEN, CDR2 SYDVKM. This CDR3 reads CASSGGGETQYF. The CDR3 DNA reads as TGTGCCAGCAGCGGTGGAGGGGAGACCCAGTACTTC.

The rearrangement links TRBV4-1 to TRBJ2-1; D may be TRBD1 or TRBD2 (5 bases each). The CDR3 is 15 residues long. Germline values: CDR1 MGHRA, CDR2 YSYEKL. V was cut by 4 bases and J by 8 bases, with 18 bases left in between. The CDR3 is CASSPPGAGDYEQFF. In DNA, the CDR3 is TGCGCCAGCAGCCCGCCCGGGGCCGGTGACTATGAGCAGTTCTTC.

This clone has more than one count but fewer than ten. The V and J genes are TRBV28 and TRBJ1-2; the D is unclear. V dropped 2 bases and J dropped 2 bases, with 18 bases sitting between them. CDR1 is MDHEN, CDR2 SYDVKM, per germline. The CDR3 is 17 amino acids. For the CDR3, the DNA is TGTGCCAGCAGTTTAATCGGATTGTACACTGAAAACTATGGCTACACCTTC. This sequence encodes CASSLIGLYTENYGYTF.

This clone was picked up a small number of times. This specimen includes other DNA sequences encoding the same CDR3. This chain links TRBV7-2 with TRBJ1-4; D not resolved. The germline V gene encodes CDR1 SGHTA and CDR2 FQGNSA. This CDR3 has 13 residues. Trimming removed 5 bases from V and 0 bases from J, with 4 bases in between. For the CDR3, the DNA is TGTGCCAGCAGCCGAGCAACTAATGAAAAACTGTTTTTT. Translating it yields CASSRATNEKLFF.

This clone was observed once. CDR3 in amino acids: CASSSRRGGGYLGTDTQYF. Written as DNA, the CDR3 is TGTGCCAGCAGCTCGCGCCGTGGCGGGGGATATCTGGGCACAGATACGCAGTATTTT. The gene calls are TRBV11-3 and TRBJ2-3, with 7 bases matching TRBD2. Germline loops: CDR1 SGHNT, CDR2 YENEEA. V dropped 4 bases and J dropped 1; count of bases not matched to a gene: 17. This CDR3 has 19 amino acids.

This chain joins TRBV27 and TRBJ1-2; 7 bases fit TRBD1. This CDR3 spans 15 amino acids. With V trimmed by 5 bases and J by 6 bases, 12 bases remained unmatched. Germline lookup yields CDR1 MNHEY and CDR2 SMNVEV (reference sequence). The CDR3 sequence is CASSQRQGARDGYTF. In nucleotides, the CDR3 is TGTGCCAGCAGTCAACGACAGGGCGCCCGGGATGGCTACACCTTC.

The chain links TRBV28 to TRBJ2-3; D possibly corresponds to TRBD1 (6 bases). CDR3 length: 15 residues. Trimming removed 5 bases from V and 4 bases from J, with 16 bases in between. The V gene's germline CDR1 is MDHEN and CDR2 SYDVKM. The CDR3 DNA follows: TGTGCCAGCAGTACCTTGGACAGTTTTGCAGATACGCAGTATTTT. This encodes CASSTLDSFADTQYF.

The chain is built from TRBV4-3 and TRBJ1-2; D not resolved. This CDR3 contains 15 residues. Trimming removed 0 bases at V and 4 bases at J, with 12 bases between. The germline V gene has CDR1 LGHNA and CDR2 YSLEER. In DNA form, the CDR3 reads TGCGCCAGCAGCCAAGATTTATCTCCTGGCTATGGCTACACCTTC. It is translated as CASSQDLSPGYGYTF.

The chain has TRBV6-5 and TRBJ1-1; possible D gene TRBD1, 5 bases. Germline V lookup: CDR1 MNHEY, CDR2 SVGAGI. V dropped 0 bases and J dropped 1 base, with 12 bases sitting between them. This CDR3 has 16 amino acids. The CDR3 reads CASSYSKRRGNTEAFF. The DNA for the CDR3 is TGTGCCAGCAGTTACTCCAAAAGGAGGGGGAACACTGAAGCTTTCTTT.

This chain joins TRBV4-3 and TRBJ1-5, with 8 bases identical to TRBD1. V lost 2 bases and J lost 1; bases outside the gene matches: 7. The V gene's germline CDR1 is LGHNA and CDR2 YSLEER. This CDR3 has 17 residues. The CDR3 reads CASSQLIRGPSNQPQHF. CDR3 DNA sequence: TGCGCCAGCAGCCAACTCATCAGGGGGCCCAGCAATCAGCCCCAGCATTTT.

The chain has TRBV28 and TRBJ1-3; possible D gene TRBD1, 5 bases. Germline V lookup: CDR1 MDHEN, CDR2 SYDVKM. The V gene lost 3 bases and the J gene lost 2 bases, with 11 bases spanning the gap. The CDR3 has 15 residues. The chain's CDR3 is CASSLGGHTGNTIYF. The CDR3 DNA reads TGTGCCAGCAGTTTGGGCGGACATACTGGAAACACCATATATTTT.

In regard to this clone: The sample carries other DNA sequences with the same CDR3. J is TRBJ1-5 and V is TRBV19, with D maybe TRBD1 (6 bases). CDR3 length: 15 residues. Germline V CDR1 and CDR2: LNHDA, SQIVND (reference sequence). V lost 4 bases, J lost 2 bases, and 12 bases lay in between. In nucleotides, the CDR3 is TGTGCCAGTAGTAGGTACAGGGCTGGCAATCAGCCCCAGCATTTT. Translation: CASSRYRAGNQPQHF.

With regard to this clone: Other DNA sequences in this specimen translate into the identical CDR3. The chain is built from TRBV18 and TRBJ2-2; D gene ambiguous. Trimming left V 0 bases short and J 7 bases short, with 3 bases between. Germline loops: CDR1 KGHSH, CDR2 LQKENI. The CDR3 has 12 residues. The CDR3 is CASSPPSGELFF. In DNA, the CDR3 is TGTGCCAGCTCACCACCCAGCGGGGAGCTGTTTTTT.

This clone has just a few counts. This may be a read error: a much more frequent sequence differs by one nucleotide. Other DNA sequences within the sample encode an identical CDR3. This chain uses TRBV11-3 with TRBJ2-5, with D uncertain. There are 11 residues in the CDR3. Germline V gives CDR1 SGHNT, CDR2 YENEEA. Trimming pared 4 bases from V and 2 bases from J, leaving 2 bases between. In DNA, the CDR3 is TGTGCCAGCAGCTCTCAAGAGACCCAGTACTTC. It is translated as CASSSQETQYF.

This clone was counted a few times. V usage is TRBV28 and J usage is TRBJ2-2, with unresolved D. Germline V CDR1 and CDR2: MDHEN, SYDVKM. V lost 3 bases and J 0 bases, leaving 8 bases between the germline ends. The CDR3 covers 15 residues. This CDR3 reads CASSFERANTGELFF. The CDR3 coding sequence is TGTGCCAGCAGTTTTGAGAGAGCGAACACCGGGGAGCTGTTTTTT.

This chain joins TRBV7-2 and TRBJ1-6; 8 nucleotides agree with TRBD1. CDR3 length: 18 amino acids. CDR1 is SGHTA, CDR2 FQGNSA, per germline. V trimming: 2 bases; J trimming: 0 bases; junction bases outside the gene matches: 6. The CDR3 coding sequence is TGTGCCAGCAGCTTACAGGGGGCGGGTCACTCCTATAATTCACCCCTCCACTTT. This encodes CASSLQGAGHSYNSPLHF.

This rearrangement joins TRBV4-3 to TRBJ2-2; D remains unclear. Trimming left V 5 bases short and J 2 bases short, with 12 bases between. This CDR3 comprises 15 residues. Germline loops: CDR1 LGHNA, CDR2 YSLEER. The CDR3 bases are TGCGCCAGCAGCGGGTTCCCCTCTAACACCGGGGAGCTGTTTTTT. Translation: CASSGFPSNTGELFF.

The chain employs TRBV2 and TRBJ2-7; D is uncertain. CDR3 length: 14 amino acids. Trimming removed 5 bases at V and 6 bases at J, with 17 bases between. The germline gives CDR1 SNHLY, CDR2 FYNNEI. CDR3 sequence: CASSLHPSWGEQYF. The CDR3 DNA follows: TGTGCCAGCAGTCTGCACCCCAGTTGGGGCGAGCAGTACTTC.

This clone showed up just a few times. The same CDR3 is also encoded by other DNA sequences in this sample. V usage is TRBV9 and J usage is TRBJ2-6; D remains ambiguous. The CDR3 length is 14 residues. Per the germline V gene, CDR1 is SGDLS and CDR2 is YYNGEE. Trimming pared 2 bases from V and 0 bases from J, leaving 3 bases between. The CDR3: CASSVDSGANVLTF. CDR3 coding DNA: TGTGCCAGCAGCGTGGACTCTGGGGCCAACGTCCTGACTTTC.

J is TRBJ2-3 and V is TRBV14; D not certain. Looked up from germline, CDR1 is SGHDN and CDR2 is FVKESK. This CDR3 region has 15 residues. Trimming stripped 0 bases from V and 2 bases from J, with 9 bases between. This CDR3 reads CASSQEGRPTDTQYF. The CDR3 DNA is TGTGCCAGCAGCCAAGAGGGCAGACCCACAGATACGCAGTATTTT. Full variable domain (remainder filled in from reference TRBV14 and TRBJ2-3): EAGVTQFPSHSVIEKGQTVTLRCDPISGHDNLYWYRRVMGKEIKFLLHFVKESKQDESGMPNNRFLAERTGGTYSTLKVQPAELEDSGVYFCASSQEGRPTDTQYFGPGTRLTVL.

This chain connects TRBV6-5 to TRBJ2-1; 14 bases line up with TRBD2. J lost 6 bases, V lost 10 bases, and 5 bases had no gene match. The CDR3 is made up of 14 amino acids. Per the germline V gene, CDR1 is MNHEY and CDR2 is SVGAGI. The CDR3 loop reads CATQGLAGANEQFF. CDR3 DNA: TGTGCCACCCAGGGACTAGCGGGGGCCAATGAGCAGTTCTTC.

This clone has just a few counts. This chain connects TRBV7-9 to TRBJ1-5; TRBD1 might be the D (5 bases). CDR1 and CDR2 from the germline V gene are SEHNR and FQNEAQ (reference sequence). V was trimmed by 5 bases and J by 10 bases, leaving 12 bases between them. CDR3 length: 12 residues. CDR3: CASSARGGPQHF. In DNA, the CDR3 is TGTGCCAGCAGCGCCCGGGGGGGACCCCAGCATTTT.

This clone occurred a few times. Additional DNA sequences in this sample encode the identical CDR3. The CDR3 spells CASGLGPNTGELFF. Written as DNA, the CDR3 is TGTGCTAGTGGTTTGGGACCGAACACCGGGGAGCTGTTTTTT. The chain carries TRBV12-5 and TRBJ2-2; no clear D gene. Trimming shortened V by 1 base and J by 0 bases, and 3 bases separated the two germline ends. Per the germline V gene, CDR1 is LGHNT and CDR2 is FRNRAP. The CDR3 consists of 14 residues.

The chain has TRBV18 and TRBJ1-2, with TRBD1 identical over 8 bases. The trim removed 7 bases at V and 3 bases at J, leaving 4 bases unmatched. Germline CDR1 reads KGHSH; CDR2 reads LQKENI. The CDR3 is made up of 13 amino acids. The CDR3 loop is CASCPDRDYGYTF. The CDR3 nucleotides are TGTGCCAGCTGTCCGGACAGGGACTATGGCTACACCTTC.

In this sample, this clone turned up a few times. The gene calls are TRBV9 and TRBJ2-1; the D is unclear. V was trimmed by 3 bases and J by 10 bases, leaving 20 bases between them. CDR3 length equals 15 residues. CDR1 and CDR2 (germline): SGDLS, YYNGEE. In DNA, the CDR3 is TGTGCCAGCAGCGCGAACCTTCATGTTCAAGAGGAGCAGTTCTTC. Protein: CASSANLHVQEEQFF.